This record concerns one T cell receptor beta chain sequence. Its specificity is not known. For sorted subsets, 150 to 200 ng DNA per replicate equaled about 31,000 T cell genomes. Repertoires were generated with immunoSEQ multiplex PCR, while TCRdb's copy carries only in-frame clones and drops some. The repertoire consists of hundreds of thousands of clones, with approximately 74% occurring once and the leading ten covering approximately 1.8%. The data stem from a study of shared clonotypes between healthy human individuals. Notes on the study in general: The generation probabilities recorded for non-shared clonotypes fell below those of clonotypes shared by all four donors. Sampling involved blood alone; tissue repertoires likely differ.

Healthy HIV-negative adults with no recent acute infections or vaccinations were recruited as donors. The source material was memory CD4+ T cells sorted from blood. Subset given: CD45RA-negative fraction. The TCR comes from a woman in her 30s in good health.

The CDR3 sequence is CASSYGRADTGELFF. CDR3 bases: TGTGCCAGCAGTTACGGGAGGGCGGACACCGGGGAGCTGTTTTTT. The gene calls are TRBV6-6 and TRBJ2-2; 7 positions match TRBD2. V shed 2 bases and J 3 bases; nucleotides not matched to a gene: 3. CDR3 length equals 15 residues. CDR1 is MNHNY and CDR2 is SVGAGI in the germline V gene (reference sequence).